The 21 T cell receptor beta chains below come from one sample, sequenced in a study of identical twins' blood T cells. TCRdb fed the 5' RACE reads into MiXCR, producing one record per CDR3 protein. Of a few hundred thousand distinct CDR3 sequences in the sample, more than 25% are singletons; the top ten hold around 5.6%. What was sequenced was PBMCs. Receptors originate from a woman aged 18-50 years in good health.

The rearrangement uses TRBV19 and TRBJ1-6; D not resolved. The ends were cut back, 6 bases at V and 13 bases at J, with 16 bases in the middle. The CDR3 runs 13 residues. Germline CDR1 is LNHDA and CDR2 is SQIVND (reference sequence). The DNA of the CDR3 is TGTGCCAGTAGATGGGCGTTCATGAGTCCCCTCCACTTT. Translated, it gives CASRWAFMSPLHF. Together with reference TRBV19 and TRBJ1-6, the CDR3 gives the full variable domain: DGGITQSPKYLFRKEGQNVTLSCEQNLNHDAMYWYRQDPGQGLRLIYYSQIVNDFQKGDIAEGYSVSREKKESFPLTVTSAQKNPTAFYLCASRWAFMSPLHFGNGTRLTVT.

This clonotype was seen more than once but under ten times. V usage is TRBV11-2 and J usage is TRBJ1-5; D is unresolved. CDR3 length: 13 amino acids. CDR1 SGHAT and CDR2 FQNNGV come from the germline V gene. The V gene lost 4 bases and the J gene lost 0 bases, with 4 bases spanning the gap. CDR3 DNA sequence: TGTGCCAGCAGCTCGACTAGCAATCAGCCCCAGCATTTT. Amino acid sequence: CASSSTSNQPQHF.

A few counts support this clonotype. The rearrangement uses TRBV29-1 and TRBJ1-1; 7 bases align to TRBD1. The CDR3 is 14 amino acids. The germline gives CDR1 SQVTM, CDR2 ANQGSEA. Germline trimming cut 7 bases from V and 3 bases from J; bases unmatched to any gene: 11. The CDR3 coding sequence is TGCAGCGCCCGGAGGGGGCCCCCAGACACTGAAGCTTTCTTT. Its protein is CSARRGPPDTEAFF.

The CDR3 region is CASSQGLAEIYEQYF. CDR3 DNA sequence: TGTGCCAGCAGCCAAGGACTAGCGGAGATCTACGAGCAGTACTTC. The chain joins TRBV4-2 to TRBJ2-7; 9 bases align to TRBD2. There are 15 residues in the CDR3. The J segment lost 3 bases and the V segment lost 1 base, leaving 4 bases of the junction unmatched. Germline lookup yields CDR1 LGHNA and CDR2 YNFKEQ.

The J gene is TRBJ2-2, the V gene TRBV29-1; perhaps D is TRBD1 or TRBD2 (5 bases each). Trimming cost V 5 bases and J 4 bases, with 8 bases left between them. This CDR3 has 12 amino acids. Germline V gene lookup returns CDR1 SQVTM and CDR2 ANQGSEA. DNA of the CDR3: TGCAGCGTTCCTGGGACCACCGGGGAGCTGTTTTTT. Its translation: CSVPGTTGELFF.

Regarding this clonotype: The junction does not match germline at one end; this may be a read error. The chain carries TRBV5-5 and TRBJ2-1; D remains ambiguous. The CDR3 is 15 residues long. The V gene's germline CDR1 is SGHKS and CDR2 YYEKEE (reference sequence). The CDR3 DNA sequence: TGTGCCAGCAGCTTAGGACCGCAATTTTACAGTGAGCAGTTCTTC. Its translation: CASSLGPQFYSEQFF.

In regard to this clonotype: The junction shows a germline mismatch at one end, possibly a read error. This chain connects TRBV9 to TRBJ1-5; D gene unclear. This CDR3 is built from 14 residues. The germline gives CDR1 SGDLS, CDR2 YYNGEE. The CDR3 spells CAGSVDGRIQPQHF. In nucleotides, the CDR3 is TGTGCCGGCAGCGTAGACGGGAGAATTCAGCCCCAGCATTTT.

The rearrangement links TRBV5-8 to TRBJ1-1; 7 bases are a match to TRBD1. J gave up 1 base and V 2 bases, and 8 bases lay outside the gene matches. CDR1 and CDR2 from the germline V gene are SGHTS and YDEGEE. There are 16 residues in the CDR3. The CDR3 DNA reads TGTGCCAGCAGCTTCCTACGGACAGGAGAGAACACTGAAGCTTTCTTT. It translates to CASSFLRTGENTEAFF.

V is TRBV12-3 or TRBV12-4 and J is TRBJ1-5, with D possibly matching TRBD1 (5 bases). V lost 7 bases and J lost 5, with 18 bases in between. The CDR3 is 15 residues long. CDR3 in DNA: TGTGCCAGCACTATGGGACGGGGGTTCTATCAGCCCCAGCATTTT. Protein sequence: CASTMGRGFYQPQHF.

This chain links TRBV7-8 with TRBJ2-3, with D perhaps TRBD2 (5 bases). This CDR3 contains 16 residues. V lost 5 bases, J lost 2 bases, and 17 bases lay in between. Germline V CDR1 and CDR2: SGHVS, FQNEAQ. The CDR3 reads CASSQGPSRITDTQYF. CDR3 coding DNA: TGTGCCAGCAGCCAAGGCCCTAGCAGAATCACAGATACGCAGTATTTT. Full variable domain (remainder filled in from reference TRBV7-8 and TRBJ2-3): GAGVSQSPRYKVAKRGQDVALRCDPISGHVSLFWYQQALGQGPEFLTYFQNEAQLDKSGLPSDRFFAERPEGSVSTLKIQRTQQEDSAVYLCASSQGPSRITDTQYFGPGTRLTVL.

Regarding this clonotype: This may arise from a read error, as a much more abundant clone is one base away. The chain combines TRBV14 with TRBJ2-1, with 11 bases identical to TRBD2. The V gene's germline CDR1 is SGHDN and CDR2 FVKESK. This CDR3 has 16 amino acids. CDR3 nucleotide sequence: TGTGCCAGCAGCCAAACTAGCGGGAGTATCTACAGTGAGCAGTTCTTC. Its protein is CASSQTSGSIYSEQFF.

Worth noting for this clonotype: Its ends do not fully match the called genes, so a read error is possible. V is TRBV11-3 and J is TRBJ2-3; D is ambiguous. This CDR3 is built from 12 residues. Germline loops: CDR1 SGHNT, CDR2 YENEEA. CDR3 nucleotides: TGTGCCAGCAGATTAGTTCCCAATACGCAGTATTTT. It is translated as CASRLVPNTQYF. Complete variable domain (other parts from reference TRBV11-3 and TRBJ2-3): EAGVVQSPRYKIIEKKQPVAFWCNPISGHNTLYWYLQNLGQGPELLIRYENEEAVDDSQLPKDRFSAERLKGVDSTLKIQPAELGDSAVYLCASRLVPNTQYFGPGTRLTVL.

The genes are TRBV20-1 and TRBJ1-2; no reliable D call. In germline, CDR1 is DFQATT, CDR2 SNEGSKA (reference sequence). The CDR3 runs 12 residues. Trimming shortened V by 0 bases and J by 7 bases, and 9 bases separated the two germline ends. The CDR3 is CSARDVSCGYTF. DNA of the CDR3: TGCAGTGCTAGAGATGTCAGCTGTGGCTACACCTTC.

This clonotype occurred a few times. The chain carries TRBV9 and TRBJ2-5; no clear D gene. Trimming removed 0 bases from V and 5 bases from J, with 11 bases in between. This CDR3 is 14 amino acids long. CDR1 SGDLS and CDR2 YYNGEE come from the germline V gene. The CDR3 protein is CASSVEPGRETQYF. DNA of the CDR3: TGTGCCAGCAGCGTAGAGCCGGGCCGGGAGACCCAGTACTTC.

The genes are TRBV7-8 and TRBJ2-1; D might be TRBD1 (5 bases). The germline CDR1 and CDR2 sequences are SGHVS and FQNEAQ. Trimming cost V 5 bases and J 13 bases, with 15 bases left between them. The CDR3 has 12 residues. In DNA, the CDR3 is TGTGCCAGCAGCCCGGACACCCGCGACCAGTTCTTC. Protein sequence: CASSPDTRDQFF.

V usage is TRBV10-3 and J usage is TRBJ2-7; no reliable D call. Trimming shortened V by 3 bases and J by 4 bases, and 13 bases separated the two germline ends. Per the germline V gene, CDR1 is ENHRY and CDR2 is SYGVKD. The CDR3 is 14 amino acids. The CDR3 sequence: CAISESLQRYEQYF. The DNA for the CDR3 is TGTGCCATCAGTGAAAGTCTCCAGAGGTACGAGCAGTACTTC.

The sample holds a few counts of this clonotype. The chain joins TRBV2 to TRBJ1-6, with D maybe TRBD1 (5 bases). The CDR3 spans 15 residues. V was shortened by 11 bases and J by 7 bases, with 21 bases between the two germline ends. Germline V gene sequence: CDR1 SNHLY, CDR2 FYNNEI. The chain's CDR3 is CAARKWGPLNSPLHF. In nucleotides, the CDR3 is TGTGCCGCCCGGAAGTGGGGACCTTTGAATTCACCCCTCCACTTT.

This rearrangement joins TRBV5-1 to TRBJ1-3; D remains unclear. The CDR3 is made up of 14 amino acids. V was shortened by 0 bases and J by 8 bases, with 12 bases between the two germline ends. Germline CDR1 reads SGHRS; CDR2 reads YFSETQ. The CDR3 DNA reads as TGCGCCAGCAGCTTGGTTTCGACTGGGGACACCATATATTTT. It yields the protein CASSLVSTGDTIYF. Combining the CDR3 with reference TRBV5-1 and TRBJ1-3 gives the whole variable domain KAGVTQTPRYLIKTRGQQVTLSCSPISGHRSVSWYQQTPGQGLQFLFEYFSETQRNKGNFPGRFSGRQFSNSRSEMNVSTLELGDSALYLCASSLVSTGDTIYFGEGSWLTVV.

This clonotype was counted only a few times. The chain employs TRBV20-1 and TRBJ2-3; D may be TRBD2 (6 bases). Trimming pared 3 bases from V and 1 base from J, leaving 14 bases between. Per the germline V gene, CDR1 is DFQATT and CDR2 is SNEGSKA (reference sequence). This CDR3 contains 15 residues. CDR3 DNA: TGCAGTGCTAGCAACGGGGGTTCTGGCACAGATACGCAGTATTTT. Translating it yields CSASNGGSGTDTQYF.

V and J are TRBV18 and TRBJ1-3, with D maybe TRBD1 (5 bases). The V end lost 3 bases, the J end lost 3 bases, and 15 bases lay between the germline ends. The CDR3 sequence is 16 residues long. The germline V gene encodes CDR1 KGHSH and CDR2 LQKENI. CDR3 residues: CASSPGAGHCGNTIYF. CDR3 nucleotide sequence: TGTGCCAGCTCACCGGGAGCAGGGCACTGTGGAAACACCATATATTTT.

The rearrangement uses TRBV2 and TRBJ2-1, with D uncertain. Deletions cut 5 bases from V and 6 bases from J, with 11 bases between. CDR1 and CDR2 from the germline V gene are SNHLY and FYNNEI. The length of the CDR3 is 13 residues. CDR3 sequence reads: CASSRVGSNEQFF. Written as DNA, the CDR3 is TGTGCCAGCAGTCGGGTTGGGTCCAATGAGCAGTTCTTC.